Shown below are 10 T cell receptor beta chains from a single sample sequenced in a study of OX40 agonist ivuxolimab in advanced cancers. Clones were read by immunoSEQ multiplex PCR, and TCRdb kept only the in-frame ones, dropping some. Of about 77,000 clones listed, around 90% are singletons. Sequencing used CD4+ or CD8+ T cells sorted from blood, obtained in a trial of the OX40 agonist ivuxolimab. The receptors stem from an adult with an advanced solid tumor such as melanoma, head and neck, liver or kidney cancer.

As DNA, the CDR3 is TGTGCCAGCAGCCATCAGTCCAATGAGCAGTTCTTC. Protein: CASSHQSNEQFF. The J gene is TRBJ2-1, the V gene TRBV5-5; D call uncertain. The CDR3 totals 12 residues. V dropped 4 bases and J dropped 6 bases, with 8 bases sitting between them. Germline V CDR1 and CDR2: SGHKS, YYEKEE (reference sequence).

In nucleotides, the CDR3 is TGTGCCAGCAGTTTAGCCGGCTCCTACAATGAGCAGTTCTTC. Translation gives CASSLAGSYNEQFF. This rearrangement joins TRBV27 to TRBJ2-1; D uncertain. Germline-derived CDR1 and CDR2 are MNHEY and SMNVEV (reference sequence). The CDR3 consists of 14 residues. V lost 2 bases, J lost 0 bases, and 5 bases lay in between.

V usage is TRBV9 and J usage is TRBJ2-3; D is uncertain. This CDR3 has 15 residues. V was pared by 0 bases and J by 0 bases, with 8 bases between. Germline V gene sequence: CDR1 SGDLS, CDR2 YYNGEE. CDR3 region: CASSVGHGSTDTQYF. The CDR3, as DNA: TGTGCCAGCAGCGTAGGACACGGTAGCACAGATACGCAGTATTTT. The full variable domain, with the rest looked up from reference TRBV9 and TRBJ2-3, is DSGVTQTPKHLITATGQRVTLRCSPRSGDLSVYWYQQSLDQGLQFLIQYYNGEERAKGNILERFSAQQFPDLHSELNLSSLELGDSALYFCASSVGHGSTDTQYFGPGTRLTVL.

This rearrangement joins TRBV5-5 to TRBJ1-3, with a possible D match to TRBD1 (5 bases). The germline gives CDR1 SGHKS, CDR2 YYEKEE (reference sequence). The V end lost 0 bases, the J end lost 0 bases, and 10 bases lay between the germline ends. This CDR3 has 16 residues. CDR3 loop: CASSLGGVISGNTIYF. The DNA of the CDR3 is TGTGCCAGCAGCTTGGGAGGGGTGATCTCTGGAAACACCATATATTTT.

The genes are TRBV5-4 and TRBJ2-4; D tentatively reads TRBD1 or TRBD2 (6 bases each). V lost 2 bases and J 0 bases, leaving 9 bases between the germline ends. The CDR3 has 15 amino acids. Germline assignment: CDR1 SGHNT and CDR2 YYREEE (reference sequence). Here the CDR3 DNA reads TGTGCCAGCAGCTTTGAGGGGGGAGCCAAAAACATTCAGTACTTC. Amino acid sequence: CASSFEGGAKNIQYF.

This clone was observed a single time. This chain joins TRBV29-1 and TRBJ2-7, with D uncertain. Trimming pared 4 bases from V and 0 bases from J, leaving 7 bases between. The CDR3 sequence is 12 residues long. Germline CDR1 and CDR2: SQVTM and ANQGSEA. Written as DNA, the CDR3 is TGCAGCGTTGTACGTAGCTCCTACGAGCAGTACTTC. Encoded protein: CSVVRSSYEQYF.

The J gene is TRBJ1-2, the V gene TRBV7-9, with unresolved D. This CDR3 is built from 12 residues. Looked up from germline, CDR1 is SEHNR and CDR2 is FQNEAQ (reference sequence). V lost 2 bases and J lost 2, with 3 bases in between. The CDR3 bases are TGTGCCAGCAGCTTACAGAACTATGGCTACACCTTC. As protein: CASSLQNYGYTF.

The chain links TRBV11-2 to TRBJ1-4, with a weak D call TRBD1 (6 bases). The CDR3 covers 15 residues. Trimming shortened V by 1 base and J by 8 bases, and 14 bases separated the two germline ends. From germline, CDR1 is SGHAT and CDR2 FQNNGV. The CDR3 loop reads CASSLVLNRAEKLFF. The CDR3, as DNA: TGTGCCAGCAGCTTAGTCCTAAACAGGGCCGAAAAACTGTTTTTT.

There are a few counts of this clone. CDR3 region: CASSWGTGVNYGYTF. The CDR3, as DNA: TGTGCCAGCAGCTGGGGGACAGGGGTAAACTATGGCTACACCTTC. The J gene is TRBJ1-2, the V gene TRBV7-9, with 10 bases that match TRBD1. The germline gives CDR1 SEHNR, CDR2 FQNEAQ (reference sequence). This CDR3 has 15 amino acids. V dropped 4 bases and J dropped 2; count of bases not matched to a gene: 4.

The genes are TRBV4-2 and TRBJ2-1, with 14 bases lining up with TRBD2. This CDR3 has 15 amino acids. Unmatched junction bases numbered 3, after V lost 4 bases and J lost 7 bases. CDR1 and CDR2 from the germline V gene are LGHNA and YNFKEQ. The CDR3 region is CASSLGLAGVNEQFF. CDR3 nucleotides: TGTGCCAGCAGCCTGGGACTAGCGGGGGTAAATGAGCAGTTCTTC.